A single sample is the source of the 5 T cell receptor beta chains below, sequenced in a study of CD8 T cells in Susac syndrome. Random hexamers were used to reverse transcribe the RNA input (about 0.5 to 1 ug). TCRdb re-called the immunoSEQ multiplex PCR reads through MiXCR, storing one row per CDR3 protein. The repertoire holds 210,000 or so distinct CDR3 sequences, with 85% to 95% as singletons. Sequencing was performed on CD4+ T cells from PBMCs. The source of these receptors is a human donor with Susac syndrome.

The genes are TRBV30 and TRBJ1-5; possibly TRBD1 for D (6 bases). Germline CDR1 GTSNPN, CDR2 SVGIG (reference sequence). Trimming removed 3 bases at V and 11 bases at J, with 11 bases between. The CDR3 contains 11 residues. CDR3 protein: CAWRRGRAQHF. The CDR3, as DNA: TGTGCCTGGAGGAGGGGGAGGGCCCAGCATTTT.

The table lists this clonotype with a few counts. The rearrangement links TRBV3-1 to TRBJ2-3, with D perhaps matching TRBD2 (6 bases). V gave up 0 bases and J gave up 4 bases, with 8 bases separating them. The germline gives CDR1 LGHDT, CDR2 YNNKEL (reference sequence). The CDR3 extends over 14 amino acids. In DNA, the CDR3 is TGTGCCAGCAGCCAAGAGGGGGAGGCAGATACGCAGTATTTT. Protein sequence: CASSQEGEADTQYF.

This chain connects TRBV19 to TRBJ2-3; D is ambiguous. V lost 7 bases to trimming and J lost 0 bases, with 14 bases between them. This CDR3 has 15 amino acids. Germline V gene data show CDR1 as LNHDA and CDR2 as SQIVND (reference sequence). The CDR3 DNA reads TGTGCCAGTACTGACCGTTCCCGGAGCACAGATACGCAGTATTTT. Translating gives CASTDRSRSTDTQYF.

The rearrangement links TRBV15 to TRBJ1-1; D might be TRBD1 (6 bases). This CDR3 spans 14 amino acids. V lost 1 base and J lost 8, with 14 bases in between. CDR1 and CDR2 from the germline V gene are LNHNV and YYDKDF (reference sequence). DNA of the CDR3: TGTGCCACCAGCAGAGTACGACAGGCCGGAGAAGCTTTCTTT. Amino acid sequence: CATSRVRQAGEAFF.

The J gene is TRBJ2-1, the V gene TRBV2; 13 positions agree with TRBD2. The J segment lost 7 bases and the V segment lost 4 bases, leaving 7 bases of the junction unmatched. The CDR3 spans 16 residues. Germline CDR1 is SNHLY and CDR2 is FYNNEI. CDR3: CASSGLAGGLMNEQFF. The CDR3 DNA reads TGTGCCAGCAGTGGACTAGCGGGGGGATTGATGAATGAGCAGTTCTTC.